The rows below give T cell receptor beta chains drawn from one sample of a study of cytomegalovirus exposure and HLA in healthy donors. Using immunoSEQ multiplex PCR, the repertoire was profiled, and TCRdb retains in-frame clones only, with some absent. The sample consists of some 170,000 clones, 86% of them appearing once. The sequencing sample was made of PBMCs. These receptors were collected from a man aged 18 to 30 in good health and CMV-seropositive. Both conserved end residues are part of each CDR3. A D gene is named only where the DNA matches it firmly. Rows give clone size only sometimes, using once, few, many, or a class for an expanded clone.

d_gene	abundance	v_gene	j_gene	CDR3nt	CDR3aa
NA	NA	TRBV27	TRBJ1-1	TGTGCCAGCAGTTTCCCCAGGAGGCCGGCGTCCACTGAAGCTTTCTTT	CASSFPRRPASTEAFF
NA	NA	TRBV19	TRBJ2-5	TGTGCCAGTAGTCCCCGGGACACGGTCGGGGAGACCCAGTACTTC	CASSPRDTVGETQYF
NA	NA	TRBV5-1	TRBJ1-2	TGCGCCAGCAGCCAGGGGAGCCGCTATGGCTACACCTTC	CASSQGSRYGYTF
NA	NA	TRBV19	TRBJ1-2	TGTGCCAGTAGTATACGGGGGATCGATGGCTACACCTTC	CASSIRGIDGYTF
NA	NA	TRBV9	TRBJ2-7	TGTGCCAGCAGCGTATCCGAAAAGGGAGGTTCCGGCGAGCAGTACTTC	CASSVSEKGGSGEQYF
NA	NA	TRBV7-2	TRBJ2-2	TGTGCCAGCAGCTTAGGGTACAGGGTTTCCGGGGAGCTGTTTTTT	CASSLGYRVSGELFF
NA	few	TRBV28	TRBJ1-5	TGTGCCAGCGGATACGGGACTCATGCGTATAGCAATCAGCCCCAGCATTTT	CASGYGTHAYSNQPQHF
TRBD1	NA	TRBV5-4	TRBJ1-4	TGTGCCAGCAGCTTGGATTCGGGGACAGGGGGGCATGAAAAACTGTTTTTT	CASSLDSGTGGHEKLFF
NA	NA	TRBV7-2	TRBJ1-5	TGTGCCAGCAGCTCTCGGTCAGGGGATCAGCCCCAGCATTTT	CASSSRSGDQPQHF
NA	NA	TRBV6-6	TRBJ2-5	TGTGCCAGCAGTCCTAACAGCTACCAAGAGACCCAGTACTTC	CASSPNSYQETQYF